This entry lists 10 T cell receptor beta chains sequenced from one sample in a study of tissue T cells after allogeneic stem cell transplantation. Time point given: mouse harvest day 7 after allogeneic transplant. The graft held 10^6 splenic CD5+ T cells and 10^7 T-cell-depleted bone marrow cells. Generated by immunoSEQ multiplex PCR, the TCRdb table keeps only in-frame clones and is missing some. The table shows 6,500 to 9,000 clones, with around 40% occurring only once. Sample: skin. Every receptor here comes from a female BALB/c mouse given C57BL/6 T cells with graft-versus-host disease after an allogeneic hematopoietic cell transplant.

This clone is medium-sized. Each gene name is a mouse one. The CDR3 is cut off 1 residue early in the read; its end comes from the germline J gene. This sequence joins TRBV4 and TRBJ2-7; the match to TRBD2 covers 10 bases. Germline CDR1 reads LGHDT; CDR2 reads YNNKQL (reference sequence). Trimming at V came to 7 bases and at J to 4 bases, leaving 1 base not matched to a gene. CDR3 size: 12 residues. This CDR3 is CASNWGGYEQYF. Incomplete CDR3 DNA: TGTGCCAGCAACTGGGGGGGTTATGAACAGTAC.

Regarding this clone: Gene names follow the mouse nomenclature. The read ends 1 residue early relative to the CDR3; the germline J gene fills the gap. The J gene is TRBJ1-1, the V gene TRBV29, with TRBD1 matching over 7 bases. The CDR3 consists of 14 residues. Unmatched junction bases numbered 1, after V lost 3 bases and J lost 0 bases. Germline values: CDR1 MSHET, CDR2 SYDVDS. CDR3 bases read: TGTGCTAGCAGTTTGGGGACAGCAAACACAGAAGTCTTC. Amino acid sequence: CASSLGTANTEVF. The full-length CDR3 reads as CASSLGTANTEVFF.

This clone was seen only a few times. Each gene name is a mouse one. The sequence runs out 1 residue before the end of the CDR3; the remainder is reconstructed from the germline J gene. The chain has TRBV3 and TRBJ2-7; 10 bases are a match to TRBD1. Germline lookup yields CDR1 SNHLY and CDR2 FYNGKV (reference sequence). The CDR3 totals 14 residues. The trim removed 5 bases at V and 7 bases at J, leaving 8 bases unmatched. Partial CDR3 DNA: TGTGCCAGCAGCCCGTGGGACAGGGGTGGCGAACAGTAC. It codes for CASSPWDRGGEQY. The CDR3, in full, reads CASSPWDRGGEQYF.

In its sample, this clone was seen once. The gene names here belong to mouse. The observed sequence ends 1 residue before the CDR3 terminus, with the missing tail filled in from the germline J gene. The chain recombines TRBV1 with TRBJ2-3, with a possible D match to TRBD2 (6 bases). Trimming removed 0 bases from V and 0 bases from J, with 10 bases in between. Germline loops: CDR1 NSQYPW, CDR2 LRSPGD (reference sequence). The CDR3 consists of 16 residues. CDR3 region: CTCSADWGTSAETLYF. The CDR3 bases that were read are TGCACCTGCAGTGCAGACTGGGGCACTAGTGCAGAAACGCTGTAT.

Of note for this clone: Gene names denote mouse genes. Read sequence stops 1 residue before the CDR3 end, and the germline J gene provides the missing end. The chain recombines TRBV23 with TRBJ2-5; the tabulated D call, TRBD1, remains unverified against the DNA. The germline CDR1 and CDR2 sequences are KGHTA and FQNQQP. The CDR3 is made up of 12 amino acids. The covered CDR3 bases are TGCTCCAGCAGTCGGAACAGAGACACCCAGTAC. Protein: CSSSRNRDTQY. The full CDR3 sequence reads CSSSRNRDTQYF. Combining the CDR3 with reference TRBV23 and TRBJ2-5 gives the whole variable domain DAAVTQKPRYLIKMKGQEAEMKCIPEKGHTAVFWYQQKQSKELKFLIYFQNQQPLDQIDMVKERFSAVCPSSSLCSLGIRTCEAEDSALYLCSSSRNRDTQYFGPGTRLLVL.

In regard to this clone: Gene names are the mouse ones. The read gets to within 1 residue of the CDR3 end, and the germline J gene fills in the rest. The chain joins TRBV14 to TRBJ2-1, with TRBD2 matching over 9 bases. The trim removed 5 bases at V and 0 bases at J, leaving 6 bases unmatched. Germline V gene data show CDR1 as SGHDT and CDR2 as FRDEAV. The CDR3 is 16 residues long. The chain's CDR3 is CASSLGLGYNYAEQFF. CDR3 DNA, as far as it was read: TGTGCCAGCAGCCTCGGACTGGGGTATAACTATGCTGAGCAGTTC.

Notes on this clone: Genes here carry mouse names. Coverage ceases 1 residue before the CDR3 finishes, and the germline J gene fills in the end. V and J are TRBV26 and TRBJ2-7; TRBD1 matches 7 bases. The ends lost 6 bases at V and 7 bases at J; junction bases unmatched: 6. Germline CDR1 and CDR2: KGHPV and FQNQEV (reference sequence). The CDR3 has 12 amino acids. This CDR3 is CASRTQGWEQYF. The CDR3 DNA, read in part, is TGTGCCAGCAGAACACAGGGGTGGGAACAGTAC.

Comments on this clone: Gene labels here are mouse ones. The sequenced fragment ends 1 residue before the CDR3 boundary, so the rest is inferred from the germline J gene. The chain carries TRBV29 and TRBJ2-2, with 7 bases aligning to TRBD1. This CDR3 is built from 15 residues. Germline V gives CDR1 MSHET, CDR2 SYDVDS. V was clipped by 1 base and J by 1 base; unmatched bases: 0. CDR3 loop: CASSLWDRNTGQLYF. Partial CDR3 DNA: TGTGCTAGCAGTTTATGGGACAGAAACACCGGGCAGCTCTAC.

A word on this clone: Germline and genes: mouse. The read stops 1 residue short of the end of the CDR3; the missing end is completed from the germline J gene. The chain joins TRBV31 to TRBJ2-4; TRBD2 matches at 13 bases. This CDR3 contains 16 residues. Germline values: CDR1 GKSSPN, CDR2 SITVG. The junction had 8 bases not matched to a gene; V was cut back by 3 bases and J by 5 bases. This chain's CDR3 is CAWSLSGLGGLNTLYF. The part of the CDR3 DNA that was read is TGTGCCTGGAGCCTCTCGGGACTGGGGGGGTTAAACACCTTGTAC.

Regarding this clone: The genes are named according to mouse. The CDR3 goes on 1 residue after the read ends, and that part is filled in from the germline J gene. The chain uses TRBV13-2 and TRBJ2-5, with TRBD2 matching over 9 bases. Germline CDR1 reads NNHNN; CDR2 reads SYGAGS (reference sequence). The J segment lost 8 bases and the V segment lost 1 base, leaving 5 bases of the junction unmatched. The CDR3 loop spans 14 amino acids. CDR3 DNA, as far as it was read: TGTGCCAGCGGTGATCACTGGGGGGACGGCACCCAGTAC. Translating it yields CASGDHWGDGTQY. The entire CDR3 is CASGDHWGDGTQYF.